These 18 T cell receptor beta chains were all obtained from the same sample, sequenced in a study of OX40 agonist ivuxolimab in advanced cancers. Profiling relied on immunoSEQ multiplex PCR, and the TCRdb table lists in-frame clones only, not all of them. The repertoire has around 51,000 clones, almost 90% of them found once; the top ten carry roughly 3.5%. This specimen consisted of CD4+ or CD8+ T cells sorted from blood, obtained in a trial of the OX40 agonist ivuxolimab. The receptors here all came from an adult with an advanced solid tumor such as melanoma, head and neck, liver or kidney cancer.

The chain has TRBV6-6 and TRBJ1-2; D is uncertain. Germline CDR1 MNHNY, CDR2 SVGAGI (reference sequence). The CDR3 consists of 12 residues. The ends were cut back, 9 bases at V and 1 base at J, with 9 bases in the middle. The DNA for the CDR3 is TGTGCCAGTGAGACTTTTAACTATGGCTACACCTTC. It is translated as CASETFNYGYTF.

The CDR3 loop is CAWSSLGTTTGELFF. CDR3 nucleotide sequence: TGTGCCTGGAGTTCGCTTGGGACAACGACCGGGGAGCTGTTTTTT. The chain has TRBV30 and TRBJ2-2, with a possible D match to TRBD1 (6 bases). The germline CDR1 and CDR2 sequences are GTSNPN and SVGIG (reference sequence). The V and J ends lost 2 bases and 5 bases respectively, with 15 bases between them. This CDR3 contains 15 residues.

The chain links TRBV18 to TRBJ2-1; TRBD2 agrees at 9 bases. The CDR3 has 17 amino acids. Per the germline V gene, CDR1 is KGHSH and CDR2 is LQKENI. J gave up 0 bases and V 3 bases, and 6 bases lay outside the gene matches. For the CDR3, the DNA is TGTGCCAGCTCACCTACGAGCGGGAGGCCCTCCTACAATGAGCAGTTCTTC. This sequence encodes CASSPTSGRPSYNEQFF.

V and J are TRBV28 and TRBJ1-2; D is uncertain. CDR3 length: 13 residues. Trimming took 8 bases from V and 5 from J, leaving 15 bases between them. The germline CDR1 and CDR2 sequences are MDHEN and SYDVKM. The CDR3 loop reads CASYYGDVYGYTF. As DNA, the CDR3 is TGTGCCAGCTATTACGGCGACGTATATGGCTACACCTTC.

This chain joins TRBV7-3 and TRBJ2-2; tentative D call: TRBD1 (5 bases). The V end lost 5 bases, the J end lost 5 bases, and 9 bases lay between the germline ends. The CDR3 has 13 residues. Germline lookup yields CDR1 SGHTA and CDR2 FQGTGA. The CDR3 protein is CASSPRQTGELFF. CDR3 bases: TGTGCCAGCAGCCCAAGACAGACCGGGGAGCTGTTTTTT.

This CDR3 is CASSQDIPGLASDTQYF. The DNA for the CDR3 is TGCGCCAGCAGCCAAGACATCCCGGGACTAGCGTCGGATACGCAGTATTTT. The rearrangement links TRBV4-1 to TRBJ2-3, with TRBD2 identical over 10 bases. Germline V lookup: CDR1 MGHRA, CDR2 YSYEKL. The CDR3 has 17 residues. The junction had 9 bases not matched to a gene; V was cut back by 0 bases and J by 6 bases.

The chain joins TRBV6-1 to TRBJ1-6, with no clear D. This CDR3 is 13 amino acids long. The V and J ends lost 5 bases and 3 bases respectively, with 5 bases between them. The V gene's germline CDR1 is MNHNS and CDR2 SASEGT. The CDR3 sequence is CASSNHYNSPLHF. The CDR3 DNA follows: TGTGCCAGCAGTAATCACTATAATTCACCCCTCCACTTT.

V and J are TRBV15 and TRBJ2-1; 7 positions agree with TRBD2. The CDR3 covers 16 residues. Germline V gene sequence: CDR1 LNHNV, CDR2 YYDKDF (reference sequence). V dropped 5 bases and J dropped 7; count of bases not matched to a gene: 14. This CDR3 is CATSFRPGLSPNEQFF. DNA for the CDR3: TGTGCCACCAGCTTTAGACCGGGACTATCGCCAAATGAGCAGTTCTTC. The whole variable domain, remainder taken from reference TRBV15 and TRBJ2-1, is DAMVIQNPRYQVTQFGKPVTLSCSQTLNHNVMYWYQQKSSQAPKLLFHYYDKDFNNEADTPDNFQSRRPNTSFCFLDIRSPGLGDTAMYLCATSFRPGLSPNEQFFGPGTRLTVL.

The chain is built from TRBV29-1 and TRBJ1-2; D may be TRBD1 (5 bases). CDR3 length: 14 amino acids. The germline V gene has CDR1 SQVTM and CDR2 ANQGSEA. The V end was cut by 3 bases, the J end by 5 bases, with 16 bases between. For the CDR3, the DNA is TGCAGCGTTGATAGGGCAGGGTACTATTATGGCTACACCTTC. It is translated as CSVDRAGYYYGYTF.

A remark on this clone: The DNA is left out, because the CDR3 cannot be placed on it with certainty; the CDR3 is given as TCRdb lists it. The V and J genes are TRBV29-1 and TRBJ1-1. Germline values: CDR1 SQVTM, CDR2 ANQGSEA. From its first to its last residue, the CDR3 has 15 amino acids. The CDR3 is CSVGPGTHINTEAFF.

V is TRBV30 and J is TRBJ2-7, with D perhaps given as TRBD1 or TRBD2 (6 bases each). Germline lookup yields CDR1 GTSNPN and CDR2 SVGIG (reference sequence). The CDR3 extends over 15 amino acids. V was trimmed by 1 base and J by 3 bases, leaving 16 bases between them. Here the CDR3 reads CAWSGTWGADYEQYF. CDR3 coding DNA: TGTGCCTGGAGTGGGACGTGGGGGGCAGACTACGAGCAGTACTTC.

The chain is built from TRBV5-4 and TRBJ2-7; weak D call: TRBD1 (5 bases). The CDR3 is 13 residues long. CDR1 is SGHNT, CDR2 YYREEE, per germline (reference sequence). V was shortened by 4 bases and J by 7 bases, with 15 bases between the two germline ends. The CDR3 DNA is TGTGCCAGCAGCCCTAGGGATCCAGGGGAGCAGTACTTC. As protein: CASSPRDPGEQYF.

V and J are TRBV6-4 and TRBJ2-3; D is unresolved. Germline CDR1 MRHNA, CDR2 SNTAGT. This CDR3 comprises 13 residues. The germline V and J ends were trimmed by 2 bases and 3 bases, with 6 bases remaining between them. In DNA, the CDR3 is TGTGCCAGCAGTGACAGGGTAACAGATACGCAGTATTTT. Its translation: CASSDRVTDTQYF.

In nucleotides, the CDR3 is TGTGCCAGCAGCTTAGAAGGCTTGGGGATATATGGCTACACCTTC. This encodes CASSLEGLGIYGYTF. This chain joins TRBV7-8 and TRBJ1-2; D remains ambiguous. V was cut by 1 base and J by 5 bases, with 14 bases left in between. The CDR3 is made up of 15 amino acids. CDR1 is SGHVS, CDR2 FQNEAQ, per germline. Full variable domain (rest looked up from reference TRBV7-8 and TRBJ1-2): GAGVSQSPRYKVAKRGQDVALRCDPISGHVSLFWYQQALGQGPEFLTYFQNEAQLDKSGLPSDRFFAERPEGSVSTLKIQRTQQEDSAVYLCASSLEGLGIYGYTFGSGTRLTVV.

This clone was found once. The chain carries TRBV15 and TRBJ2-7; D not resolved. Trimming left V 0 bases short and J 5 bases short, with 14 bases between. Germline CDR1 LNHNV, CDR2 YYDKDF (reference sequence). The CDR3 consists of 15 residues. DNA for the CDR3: TGTGCCACCAGCAGAGATTCACCCCTCGAGGACGAGCAGTACTTC. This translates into CATSRDSPLEDEQYF. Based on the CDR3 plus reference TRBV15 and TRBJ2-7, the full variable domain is DAMVIQNPRYQVTQFGKPVTLSCSQTLNHNVMYWYQQKSSQAPKLLFHYYDKDFNNEADTPDNFQSRRPNTSFCFLDIRSPGLGDTAMYLCATSRDSPLEDEQYFGPGTRLTVT.

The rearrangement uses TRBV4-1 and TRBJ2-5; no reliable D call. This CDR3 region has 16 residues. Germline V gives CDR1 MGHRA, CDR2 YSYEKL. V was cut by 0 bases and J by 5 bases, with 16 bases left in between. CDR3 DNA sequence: TGCGCCAGCAGCCAAGAAAGGGCCGGAGTTGGGGAGACCCAGTACTTC. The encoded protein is CASSQERAGVGETQYF.

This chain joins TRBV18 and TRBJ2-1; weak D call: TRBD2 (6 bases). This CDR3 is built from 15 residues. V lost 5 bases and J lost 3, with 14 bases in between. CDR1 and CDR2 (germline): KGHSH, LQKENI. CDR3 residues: CASSGGGGRYNEQFF. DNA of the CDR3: TGTGCCAGCTCAGGTGGGGGAGGCCGCTACAATGAGCAGTTCTTC.

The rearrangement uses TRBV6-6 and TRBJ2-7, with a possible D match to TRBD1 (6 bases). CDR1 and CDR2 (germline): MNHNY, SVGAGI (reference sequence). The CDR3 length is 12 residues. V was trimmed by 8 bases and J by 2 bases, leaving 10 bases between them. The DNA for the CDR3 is TGTGCCAGCCGGGACATAACCTACGAGCAGTACTTC. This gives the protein CASRDITYEQYF.